This T cell receptor beta chain was found in a study of CD8+ T cells in alopecia areata. V shed 0 bases and J shed 1 base, with 6 bases lying between them. CDR1 is SGDLS and CDR2 is YYNGEE in the germline V gene. The CDR3 consists of 14 residues. This clone was seen only a few times. Treatment of the sample: oral pan-JAK inhibitor, 5-10 mg twice daily. In each case, RNA was isolated and then reverse transcribed into cDNA as the sequencing template. The data were produced by immunoSEQ multiplex PCR, yet TCRdb's version contains in-frame clones alone and is incomplete. The data hold about 210,000 clones, with 43% observed a single time.

This receptor was obtained from a human donor with alopecia areata. The chain couples TRBV9 to TRBJ2-3; D is unresolved. The sequenced sample was CD4+ T cells sorted from blood, obtained at approximately week 39, from a patient treated with tofacitinib. This CDR3 is CASSVEIGTDTQYF. DNA of the CDR3: TGTGCCAGCAGCGTAGAAATAGGCACAGATACGCAGTATTTT.